The T cell receptor (beta chain) under discussion was sequenced for a study of blood T cell repertoires in COVID-19. Study in general: Donors in the United States, Italy and Spain gave samples during acute or convalescent COVID-19.

Original data processing: How many nucleated cells were present was estimated from reference gene primer amplification. The repertoire was sequenced with immunoSEQ multiplex PCR; TCRdb's copy has only in-frame clones and lacks some. V, J and clone size are those of that table, while D and trimming were read from the DNA. The repertoire holds a few hundred thousand clones, with around 84% as singletons. The CDR3 contains 15 residues. V gave up 4 bases and J gave up 5 bases; unmatched junction bases: 8. Germline lookup yields CDR1 SGHTA and CDR2 FQGNSA. The rearrangement uses TRBV7-2 and TRBJ2-5; 9 bases are a match to TRBD1. This sequence originates from a man in his forties or fifties with active or convalescent COVID-19. Sequencing was performed on peripheral blood. The CDR3 nucleotides are TGTGCCAGCAGCTCCGGGACAGGGATCTGGGAGACCCAGTACTTC. Amino acid sequence: CASSSGTGIWETQYF.